This TCR beta chain stems from a study of cytomegalovirus exposure and HLA in healthy donors. General study points: A few chains tied to CMV proved CMV antigen-specific in vitro. Productive status was seen about 90% or about 30% of the time for most TCR beta V segments in an earlier analysis. The classifier was said to identify cytomegalovirus status with high specificity and sensitivity. The study found most TCR sequences rare, yet found some public TCRs in many donors.

Primers included in the PCR were 60 Vbeta and 13 Jbeta primers. Assay: immunoSEQ multiplex PCR; the TCRdb copy retains only in-frame clones and omits some. Of tens of thousands of clones listed, roughly three fifths were seen once; the top ten hold approximately 10%. CDR1 is MNHEY, CDR2 SMNVEV, per germline (reference sequence). Between the trimmed V and J ends, which lost 6 bases and 5 bases, there was a span of 11 bases. CDR3 size: 13 residues. As for this clone: Its antigen is currently unknown.

This sequence originates from a human donor in good health. The sequenced sample was PBMCs. The V gene is TRBV27, the J gene TRBJ2-1; D is uncertain. The CDR3 region has the DNA TGTGCCAGCAGCCCCCGGGTAAACAATGAGCAGTTCTTC. Translating gives CASSPRVNNEQFF.